Reported below is one T cell receptor beta chain. Germline V lookup: CDR1 SGHRS, CDR2 YFSETQ. V lost 7 bases and J lost 3, with 10 bases in between. This CDR3 region has 13 residues. Generated by immunoSEQ multiplex PCR, the TCRdb table keeps only in-frame clones and is missing some. The table includes about 40,000 clones, 75% to 90% detected once. The entry originates in a study of sequential checkpoint blockade in melanoma. Study summary: After both sequences, patients received maintenance nivolumab.

Indicated treatment: randomized to nivolumab then ipilimumab (arm A) or the reverse (arm B). Live CD3+CD8+ CD19− CD56− cells were sorted from PBMCs. The sequencing here drew on CD8+ T cells sorted from blood (inferred from file names), taken from a patient given nivolumab and ipilimumab in sequence. The V and J genes are TRBV5-1 and TRBJ2-2; D gene unclear. The sequence derives from a human donor with melanoma. The CDR3 nucleotides are TGCGCCAGCGGGTTACGGGACACCGGGGAGCTGTTTTTT. Translation gives CASGLRDTGELFF. The full variable domain, in which reference TRBV5-1 and TRBJ2-2 provide the parts outside the CDR3, is KAGVTQTPRYLIKTRGQQVTLSCSPISGHRSVSWYQQTPGQGLQFLFEYFSETQRNKGNFPGRFSGRQFSNSRSEMNVSTLELGDSALYLCASGLRDTGELFFGEGSRLTVL.